This record concerns one T cell receptor (beta chain) sequence. Profiled with immunoSEQ multiplex PCR; TCRdb holds only in-frame clones, not every one. The sample shows 2 million to 3 million clones, approximately 94% of them seen only once. The sample originates from a study of shared clonotypes between healthy human individuals. V lost 3 bases to trimming and J lost 3 bases; unmatched junction nucleotides: 10. The CDR3 has 17 residues. Germline V CDR1 and CDR2: SGHRS, YFSETQ. The receptor comes from a young man in good health. Some clones in this sample may be carry-over from other donors' samples. This chain links TRBV5-1 with TRBJ2-3, with TRBD2 matching over 10 bases. Source material: naive CD4+ T cells from PBMCs. The subset here: CD45RA+ positively selected. CDR3 sequence reads: CASSSRPSGSTTDTQYF. CDR3 coding DNA: TGCGCCAGCAGCTCCCGCCCTAGCGGGAGTACTACAGATACGCAGTATTTT.